These 16 T cell receptor beta chains were sequenced from one sample in a study of T cells of healthy individuals. TCRdb fed the 5' RACE reads into MiXCR, producing one record per CDR3 protein. The table shows roughly 76,000 distinct CDR3 sequences, with approximately 5.4% occurring only once. The origin of the receptors is a female donor in good health.

This clonotype has a count of ten or more. This rearrangement joins TRBV27 to TRBJ1-5, with no clear D. V lost 8 bases to trimming and J lost 2 bases, with 16 bases between them. The CDR3 covers 15 residues. In germline, CDR1 is MNHEY, CDR2 SMNVEV (reference sequence). CDR3 nucleotide sequence: TGTGCCAGCTCCCGGCAAGGACTTGGCAATCAGCCCCAGCATTTT. The encoded protein is CASSRQGLGNQPQHF.

This clonotype was counted many times. V is TRBV28 and J is TRBJ2-7; no reliable D call. The germline CDR1 and CDR2 sequences are MDHEN and SYDVKM. The CDR3 loop spans 15 amino acids. Trimming cost V 2 bases and J 0 bases, with 11 bases left between them. This CDR3 is CASSLLHSISYEQYF. The CDR3 nucleotides are TGTGCCAGCAGTTTACTCCATTCCATCTCCTACGAGCAGTACTTC.

J is TRBJ2-2 and V is TRBV2; 8 positions match TRBD2. This CDR3 comprises 14 residues. The germline gives CDR1 SNHLY, CDR2 FYNNEI. V gave up 6 bases and J gave up 2 bases; unmatched junction bases: 2. Here the CDR3 reads CASRSGGNTGELFF. In nucleotides, the CDR3 is TGTGCCAGCAGGAGCGGGGGCAACACCGGGGAGCTGTTTTTT.

This clonotype was counted only a few times. The gene calls are TRBV19 and TRBJ2-7, with 9 bases matching TRBD1. Looked up from germline, CDR1 is LNHDA and CDR2 is SQIVND (reference sequence). V was pared by 8 bases and J by 0 bases, with 2 bases of the junction left unmatched. The CDR3 spans 13 residues. The CDR3 region has the DNA TGTGCCAGTGGGGACAGGGTCTCCTACGAGCAGTACTTC. Its translation: CASGDRVSYEQYF.

DNA of the CDR3: TGTGCCAGCAGTTACGGGGGGGGCATGGGTCCGTTGGGTGAGCAGTTCTTC. Encoded protein: CASSYGGGMGPLGEQFF. The chain has TRBV6-5 and TRBJ2-1; weak D call: TRBD2 (7 bases). Germline V gene lookup returns CDR1 MNHEY and CDR2 SVGAGI. The CDR3 has 17 amino acids. The V gene lost 2 bases and the J gene lost 9 bases, with 23 bases spanning the gap.

This chain uses TRBV4-1 with TRBJ1-5; D unresolved. CDR3 length equals 15 residues. Germline V lookup: CDR1 MGHRA, CDR2 YSYEKL. Trimming shortened V by 1 base and J by 7 bases, and 14 bases separated the two germline ends. CDR3 sequence reads: CASSQVAGSGQPQHF. Written as DNA, the CDR3 is TGCGCCAGCAGCCAAGTGGCAGGCTCGGGCCAGCCCCAGCATTTT.

The sample holds many counts of this clonotype. The rearrangement uses TRBV19 and TRBJ2-1; 11 bases are shared with TRBD2. CDR1 is LNHDA and CDR2 is SQIVND in the germline V gene (reference sequence). The J segment lost 6 bases and the V segment lost 4 bases, leaving 5 bases of the junction unmatched. The CDR3 is 15 residues long. CDR3 amino acids: CASSKIAGGANEQFF. As DNA, the CDR3 is TGTGCCAGTAGTAAGATAGCGGGGGGGGCCAATGAGCAGTTCTTC.

Many counts were recorded for this clonotype. The chain couples TRBV6-5 to TRBJ2-2, with D perhaps matching TRBD2 (6 bases). The V end was cut by 0 bases, the J end by 6 bases, with 8 bases between. The CDR3 runs to 14 residues. Germline V gene lookup returns CDR1 MNHEY and CDR2 SVGAGI. CDR3 bases: TGTGCCAGCAGTTACTCCGGGAGTGCCGGGGAGCTGTTTTTT. Residues: CASSYSGSAGELFF.

At least ten counts were recorded for this clonotype. The chain combines TRBV12-3 or TRBV12-4 with TRBJ1-4, with no clear D. Deletions cut 6 bases from V and 10 bases from J, with 15 bases between. This CDR3 has 13 amino acids. The CDR3 reads CASRYGSAAKLFF. Here the CDR3 DNA reads TGTGCCAGCAGATATGGATCTGCCGCAAAACTGTTTTTT.

The genes are TRBV4-1 and TRBJ1-1; D is uncertain. V lost 0 bases to trimming and J lost 1 base, with 9 bases between them. Looked up from germline, CDR1 is MGHRA and CDR2 is YSYEKL. CDR3 length: 15 amino acids. The CDR3 sequence is CASSQEGVGNTEAFF. In nucleotides, the CDR3 is TGCGCCAGCAGCCAAGAAGGCGTTGGGAACACTGAAGCTTTCTTT.

This clonotype was seen many times. The chain joins TRBV28 to TRBJ2-7; 8 nucleotides line up with TRBD1. The CDR3 is 14 amino acids. Losses at the gene ends were 5 bases for V and 2 bases for J; bases not matched to a gene: 5. The germline V gene encodes CDR1 MDHEN and CDR2 SYDVKM. As DNA, the CDR3 is TGTGCCAGCAGTGGGACAGGAGTAGCCTACGAGCAGTACTTC. Residues: CASSGTGVAYEQYF. Supplemented by reference TRBV28 and TRBJ2-7, the full variable domain reads DVKVTQSSRYLVKRTGEKVFLECVQDMDHENMFWYRQDPGLGLRLIYFSYDVKMKEKGDIPEGYSVSREKKERFSLILESASTNQTSMYLCASSGTGVAYEQYFGPGTRLTVT.

As to this clonotype: This may be a read error: a much more frequent sequence differs by one nucleotide. The rearrangement uses TRBV7-2 and TRBJ1-3; 8 nucleotides agree with TRBD1. J was trimmed by 0 bases and V by 3 bases; bases with no gene match: 7. Germline CDR1 is SGHTA and CDR2 is FQGNSA. This CDR3 contains 17 residues. The CDR3 DNA reads as TGTGCCAGCAGCTTGACAGGGGCGGAATCCTCTGGAAACACCATATATTTT. As protein: CASSLTGAESSGNTIYF.

This clonotype was recorded at least ten times. V usage is TRBV12-3 or TRBV12-4 and J usage is TRBJ2-7; 12 bases fit TRBD2. Germline trimming cut 6 bases from V and 0 bases from J; bases unmatched to any gene: 6. The CDR3 loop spans 16 amino acids. CDR3 sequence: CASRGLAGGYSYEQYF. The CDR3 bases are TGTGCCAGCAGAGGGCTAGCGGGAGGGTACTCCTACGAGCAGTACTTC.

This clonotype has more than one count but fewer than ten. V usage is TRBV6-6 and J usage is TRBJ1-6; TRBD1 agrees at 9 bases. CDR1 is MNHNY, CDR2 SVGAGI, per germline (reference sequence). The CDR3 covers 16 residues. V dropped 0 bases and J dropped 7; count of bases not matched to a gene: 4. The CDR3 loop reads CASSYSTGTGNSPLHF. The CDR3 DNA reads as TGTGCCAGCAGTTACTCGACCGGGACAGGGAATTCACCCCTCCACTTT.

This clonotype was seen a few times. The chain employs TRBV7-2 and TRBJ1-5; D gene ambiguous. The germline V gene encodes CDR1 SGHTA and CDR2 FQGNSA. There are 13 residues in the CDR3. V dropped 5 bases and J dropped 5 bases, with 10 bases sitting between them. The CDR3: CASSPRADQPQHF. CDR3 DNA sequence: TGTGCCAGCAGCCCCCGTGCGGATCAGCCCCAGCATTTT.

In this sample, this clonotype turned up a few times. This chain links TRBV14 with TRBJ2-2; D possibly corresponds to TRBD2 (5 bases). V lost 0 bases, J lost 3 bases, and 5 bases lay in between. The CDR3 has 14 amino acids. Germline loops: CDR1 SGHDN, CDR2 FVKESK. CDR3 sequence reads: CASSQEDYTGELFF. The DNA of the CDR3 is TGTGCCAGCAGCCAAGAGGACTACACCGGGGAGCTGTTTTTT.